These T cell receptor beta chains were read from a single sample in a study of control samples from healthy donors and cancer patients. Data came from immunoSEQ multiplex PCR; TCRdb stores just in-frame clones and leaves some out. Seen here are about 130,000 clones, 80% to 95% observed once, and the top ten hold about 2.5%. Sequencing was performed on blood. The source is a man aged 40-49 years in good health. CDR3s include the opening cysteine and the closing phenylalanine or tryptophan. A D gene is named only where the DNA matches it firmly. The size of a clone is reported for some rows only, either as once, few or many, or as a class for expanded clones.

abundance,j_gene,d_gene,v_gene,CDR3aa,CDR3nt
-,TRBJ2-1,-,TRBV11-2,CASSFTNNEQFF,TGTGCCAGCAGCTTTACCAACAATGAGCAGTTCTTC
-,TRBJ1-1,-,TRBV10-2,CASSESAVTEAFF,TGCGCCAGCAGTGAGTCCGCGGTCACTGAAGCTTTCTTT
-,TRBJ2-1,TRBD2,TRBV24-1,CATSDPRLAGGSYNEQFF,TGTGCCACCAGTGATCCCAGACTAGCGGGGGGATCCTACAATGAGCAGTTCTTC
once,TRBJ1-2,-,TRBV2,CASRTASYGYTF,TGTGCCAGCAGGACAGCCTCCTATGGCTACACCTTC
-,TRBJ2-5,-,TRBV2,CASNRGQFQETQYF,TGTGCCAGCAACCGAGGACAGTTCCAAGAGACCCAGTACTTC
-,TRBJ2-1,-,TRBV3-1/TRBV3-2,CASSPPPSYNEQFF,TGTGCCAGCAGCCCCCCACCTTCCTACAATGAGCAGTTCTTC
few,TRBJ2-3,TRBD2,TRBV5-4,CASSLERGGDTQYF,TGTGCCAGCAGCTTGGAGCGGGGGGGTGATACGCAGTATTTT
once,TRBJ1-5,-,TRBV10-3,CAISERQDDQPQHF,TGTGCCATCAGTGAGCGACAGGATGATCAGCCCCAGCATTTT
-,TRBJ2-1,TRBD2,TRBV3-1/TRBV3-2,CASSPTSGGALAEQFF,TGTGCCAGCAGCCCTACTAGCGGGGGGGCCTTAGCTGAGCAGTTCTTC
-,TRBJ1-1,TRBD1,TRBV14,CASSPDRENTEAFF,TGTGCCAGCAGCCCCGACAGGGAGAACACTGAAGCTTTCTTT
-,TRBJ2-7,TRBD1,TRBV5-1,CASSLAQGGYEQYF,TGCGCCAGCAGCTTGGCACAGGGGGGCTACGAGCAGTACTTC
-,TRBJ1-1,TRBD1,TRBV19,CASRFAGGTEAFF,TGTGCCAGTAGGTTCGCAGGGGGGACTGAAGCTTTCTTT
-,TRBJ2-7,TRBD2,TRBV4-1,CASSQDVGGVGNEQYF,TGCGCCAGCAGCCAAGATGTCGGGGGGGTAGGGAACGAGCAGTACTTC
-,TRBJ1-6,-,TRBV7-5,CARSCRGIRSPLHF,TGTGCCAGAAGCTGTAGGGGAATTCGTTCACCCCTCCACTTT
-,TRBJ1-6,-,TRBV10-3,CAISEQVGNSPLHF,TGTGCCATCAGTGAGCAGGTTGGGAATTCACCCCTCCACTTT
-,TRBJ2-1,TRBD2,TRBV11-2,CASHRSGAYNEQFF,TGTGCCAGCCACAGAAGCGGGGCCTACAATGAGCAGTTCTTC
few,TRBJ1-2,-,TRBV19,CASSIVGSNGYTF,TGTGCCAGTAGTATCGTAGGGTCTAATGGCTACACCTTC
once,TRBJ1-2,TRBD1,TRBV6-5,CASSYSGQGANGYTF,TGTGCCAGCAGTTACTCTGGACAGGGGGCGAATGGCTACACCTTC
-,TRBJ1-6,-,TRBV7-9,CASSETTLSPLHF,TGTGCCAGCAGCGAAACGACCCTTTCACCCCTCCACTTT
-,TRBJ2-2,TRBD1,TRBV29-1,CSVGQGPGELFF,TGCAGCGTTGGACAGGGTCCCGGGGAGCTGTTTTTT
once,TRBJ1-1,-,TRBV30,CAWSVTGYTEAFF,TGTGCCTGGAGTGTGACAGGTTACACTGAAGCTTTCTTT
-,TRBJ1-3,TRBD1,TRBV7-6,CASSRGQGPGNTIYF,TGTGCCAGCAGCCGAGGACAGGGGCCTGGAAACACCATATATTTT
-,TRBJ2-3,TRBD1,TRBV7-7,CASSPTGVDDLTQYF,TGTGCTAGCAGCCCGACAGGGGTGGACGATTTGACGCAGTATTTT
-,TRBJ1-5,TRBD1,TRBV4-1,CASSPTRDRGPQPQHF,TGCGCCAGCAGCCCGACTCGGGACAGGGGGCCACAGCCCCAGCATTTT
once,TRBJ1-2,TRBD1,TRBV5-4,CASSFPDRAVSSYGYTF,TGTGCCAGCAGCTTCCCGGACAGGGCTGTTTCTTCTTATGGCTACACCTTC
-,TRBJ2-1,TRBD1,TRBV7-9,CASTSDRILFF,TGTGCCAGCACCTCGGACAGGATTCTGTTCTTC
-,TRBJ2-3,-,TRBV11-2,CASSLEIGDTDTQYF,TGTGCCAGCAGCTTAGAAATAGGGGACACAGATACGCAGTATTTT
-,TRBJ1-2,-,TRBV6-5,CASSSLEGDSNYGYTF,TGTGCCAGCAGTTCGCTGGAAGGTGATTCTAACTATGGCTACACCTTC
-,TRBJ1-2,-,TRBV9,CASGNSENYGYTF,TGTGCCAGCGGTAACAGCGAGAACTATGGCTACACCTTC
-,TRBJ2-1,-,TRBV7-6,CASSLWQPLAENEQFF,TGTGCCAGCAGCTTATGGCAACCCCTCGCTGAGAATGAGCAGTTCTTC
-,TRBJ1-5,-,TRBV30,CAWSVAGDQPQHF,TGTGCCTGGAGTGTGGCAGGAGATCAGCCCCAGCATTTT
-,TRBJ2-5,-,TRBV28,CASSENQETQYF,TGTGCCAGCAGTGAGAACCAAGAGACCCAGTACTTC
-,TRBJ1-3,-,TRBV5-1,CASSFTGQLNTIYF,TGCGCCAGCAGCTTTACCGGACAGTTAAACACCATATATTTT
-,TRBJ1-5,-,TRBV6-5,CASSYSRINQPQHF,TGTGCCAGCAGTTACTCGCGGATCAATCAGCCCCAGCATTTT
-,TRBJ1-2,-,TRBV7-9,CASSFLTTAGPDGYTF,TGTGCCAGCAGCTTTCTCACTACGGCGGGGCCCGATGGCTACACCTTC
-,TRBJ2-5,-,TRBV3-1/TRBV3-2,CASSRASGARETQYF,TGTGCCAGCAGCCGGGCGTCGGGGGCTCGGGAGACCCAGTACTTC
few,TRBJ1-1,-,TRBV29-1,CSVRQSRGGSTEAFF,TGCAGCGTCCGCCAGTCACGAGGGGGTAGCACTGAAGCTTTCTTT
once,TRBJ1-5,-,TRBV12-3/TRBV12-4,CASRAYSNQPQHF,TGTGCCAGCAGGGCATATAGCAATCAGCCCCAGCATTTT
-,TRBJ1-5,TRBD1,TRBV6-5,CASSTGQHNQPQHF,TGTGCCAGCAGTACGGGACAGCACAATCAGCCCCAGCATTTT
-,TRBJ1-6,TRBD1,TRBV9,CASSPGTGSGNSPLHF,TGTGCCAGCAGCCCGGGGACAGGATCGGGGAATTCACCCCTCCACTTT
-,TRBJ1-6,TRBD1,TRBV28,CASSPGGGNSPLHF,TGTGCCAGCAGTCCAGGGGGCGGAAATTCACCCCTCCACTTT
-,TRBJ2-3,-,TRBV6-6,CASKRGSTDTQYF,TGTGCCAGCAAACGGGGGAGCACAGATACGCAGTATTTT
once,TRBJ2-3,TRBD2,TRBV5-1,CASSLVRGSGGAGDTQYF,TGCGCCAGCAGCTTGGTTAGAGGTAGCGGGGGGGCCGGAGATACGCAGTATTTT
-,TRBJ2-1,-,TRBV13,CASNWRLASYNEQFF,TGTGCCAGCAACTGGAGGCTAGCCTCCTACAATGAGCAGTTCTTC
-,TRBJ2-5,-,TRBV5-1,CASSSQETQYF,TGCGCCAGCAGCTCTCAAGAGACCCAGTACTTC
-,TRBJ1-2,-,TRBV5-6,CASSFVSDFYGYTF,TGTGCCAGCAGCTTTGTCAGTGATTTCTATGGCTACACCTTC
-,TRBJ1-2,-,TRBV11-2,CASSLTLGEGPYGYTF,TGTGCCAGCAGCTTAACGTTAGGGGAGGGACCCTATGGCTACACCTTC
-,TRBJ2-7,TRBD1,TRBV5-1,CASSFTGQGSNEQYF,TGCGCCAGCAGCTTCACCGGACAGGGATCTAACGAGCAGTACTTC
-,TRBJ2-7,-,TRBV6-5,CASSYFQGRDEQYF,TGTGCCAGCAGTTATTTTCAGGGAAGGGACGAGCAGTACTTC
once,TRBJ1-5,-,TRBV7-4,CASSWDGPHGNQPQHF,TGTGCCAGCAGTTGGGACGGGCCCCATGGGAATCAGCCCCAGCATTTT
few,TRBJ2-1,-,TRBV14,CASSHRLLAYSYNEQFF,TGTGCCAGCAGCCACCGCCTCCTAGCCTACTCCTACAATGAGCAGTTCTTC
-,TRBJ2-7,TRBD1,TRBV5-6,CASSDGTGGRYEQYF,TGTGCCAGCAGCGACGGGACAGGGGGCAGGTACGAGCAGTACTTC
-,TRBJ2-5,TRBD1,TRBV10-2,CASSRQGRETQYF,TGCGCCAGCAGTCGACAGGGACGTGAGACCCAGTACTTC
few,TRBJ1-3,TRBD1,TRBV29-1,CSVAYTGTGGYTIYF,TGCAGCGTCGCGTATACCGGGACAGGGGGGTACACCATATATTTT